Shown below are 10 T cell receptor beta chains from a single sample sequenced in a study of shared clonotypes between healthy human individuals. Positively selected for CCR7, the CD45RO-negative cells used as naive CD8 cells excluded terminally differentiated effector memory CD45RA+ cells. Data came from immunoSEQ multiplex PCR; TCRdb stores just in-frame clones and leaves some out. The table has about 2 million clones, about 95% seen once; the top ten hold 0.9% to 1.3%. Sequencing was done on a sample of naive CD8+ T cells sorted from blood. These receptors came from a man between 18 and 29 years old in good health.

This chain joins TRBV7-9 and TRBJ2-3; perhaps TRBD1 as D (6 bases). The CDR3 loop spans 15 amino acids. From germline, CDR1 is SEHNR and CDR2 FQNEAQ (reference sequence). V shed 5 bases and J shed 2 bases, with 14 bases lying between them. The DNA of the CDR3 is TGTGCCAGCAGCGACCCCCAGGGGTTCACAGATACGCAGTATTTT. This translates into CASSDPQGFTDTQYF. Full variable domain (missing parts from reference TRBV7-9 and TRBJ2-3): DTGVSQNPRHKITKRGQNVTFRCDPISEHNRLYWYRQTLGQGPEFLTYFQNEAQLEKSRLLSDRFSAERPKGSFSTLEIQRTEQGDSAMYLCASSDPQGFTDTQYFGPGTRLTVL.

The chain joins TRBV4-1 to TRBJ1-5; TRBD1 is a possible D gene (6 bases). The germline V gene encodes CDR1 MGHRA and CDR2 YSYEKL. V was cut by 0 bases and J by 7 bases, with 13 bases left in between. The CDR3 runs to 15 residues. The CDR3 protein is CASSQEKGVGQPQHF. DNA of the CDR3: TGCGCCAGCAGCCAAGAAAAGGGGGTAGGGCAGCCCCAGCATTTT.

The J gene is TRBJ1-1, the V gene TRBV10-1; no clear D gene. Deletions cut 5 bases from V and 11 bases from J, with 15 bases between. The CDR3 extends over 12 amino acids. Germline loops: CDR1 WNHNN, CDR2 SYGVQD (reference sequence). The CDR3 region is CASSTSGVGAFF. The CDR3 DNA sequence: TGCGCCAGCAGTACCTCGGGTGTGGGGGCTTTCTTT.

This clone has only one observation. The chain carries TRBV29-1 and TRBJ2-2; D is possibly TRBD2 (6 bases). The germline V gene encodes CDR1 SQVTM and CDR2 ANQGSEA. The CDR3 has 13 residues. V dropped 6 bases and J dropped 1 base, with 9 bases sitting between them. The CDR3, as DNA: TGCAGCGTGGTAGCGGTGAACACCGGGGAGCTGTTTTTT. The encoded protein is CSVVAVNTGELFF.

The CDR3 nucleotides read TGCGCCAGCAGCTTGGGGTACCGGGACTACTTAAACCAAGAGACCCAGTACTTC. It translates to CASSLGYRDYLNQETQYF. This chain uses TRBV5-1 with TRBJ2-5, with 7 nucleotides matching TRBD2. CDR3 length: 18 amino acids. The V gene end was trimmed by 0 bases and the J gene end by 0 bases; junction bases not matched to a gene: 11. Germline values: CDR1 SGHRS, CDR2 YFSETQ. The variable domain in full, with the rest retrieved from reference TRBV5-1 and TRBJ2-5, is KAGVTQTPRYLIKTRGQQVTLSCSPISGHRSVSWYQQTPGQGLQFLFEYFSETQRNKGNFPGRFSGRQFSNSRSEMNVSTLELGDSALYLCASSLGYRDYLNQETQYFGPGTRLLVL.

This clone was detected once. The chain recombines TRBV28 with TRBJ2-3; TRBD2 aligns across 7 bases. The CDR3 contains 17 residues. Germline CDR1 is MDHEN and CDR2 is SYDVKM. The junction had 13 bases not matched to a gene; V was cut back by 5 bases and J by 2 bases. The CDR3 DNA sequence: TGTGCCAGCAGTGACTTACAGCAGGGAGGGTCCACAGATACGCAGTATTTT. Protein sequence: CASSDLQQGGSTDTQYF.

The CDR3 reads CDDGNTEAFF. The CDR3 bases are TGCGACGACGGGAACACTGAAGCTTTCTTT. The chain has TRBV10-2 and TRBJ1-1, with D unclear. This CDR3 is 10 amino acids long. The germline V gene encodes CDR1 WSHSY and CDR2 SAAADI.

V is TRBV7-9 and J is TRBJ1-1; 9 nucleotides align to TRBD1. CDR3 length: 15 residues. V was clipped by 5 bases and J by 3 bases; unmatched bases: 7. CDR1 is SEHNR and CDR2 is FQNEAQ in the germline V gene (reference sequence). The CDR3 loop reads CASSPRTGADTEAFF. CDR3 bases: TGTGCCAGCAGCCCACGGACAGGGGCAGACACTGAAGCTTTCTTT.

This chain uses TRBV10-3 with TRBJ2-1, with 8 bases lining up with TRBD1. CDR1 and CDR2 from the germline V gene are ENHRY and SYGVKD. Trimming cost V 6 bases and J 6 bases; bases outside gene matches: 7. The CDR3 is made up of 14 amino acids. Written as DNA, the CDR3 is TGTGCCATCAGCCCAGGACAGGGCTCCAATGAGCAGTTCTTC. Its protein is CAISPGQGSNEQFF.

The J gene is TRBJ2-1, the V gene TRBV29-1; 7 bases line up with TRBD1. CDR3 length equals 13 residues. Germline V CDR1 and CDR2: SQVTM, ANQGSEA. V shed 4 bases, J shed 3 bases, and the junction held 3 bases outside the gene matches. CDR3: CSVATGNYNEQFF. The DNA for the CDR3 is TGCAGCGTTGCGACAGGGAACTACAATGAGCAGTTCTTC.